Reported below is one T cell receptor beta chain. What it recognizes is unknown. This sample was included in a study of CD8+ T cells in alopecia areata. Whole-study findings and limits: Among the top 100, expanded CD8+ clones were significantly decreased by tofacitinib, as was scalp clonality.

Germline-derived CDR1 and CDR2 are PRHDT and FYEKMQ (reference sequence). This CDR3 spans 13 amino acids. V shed 3 bases and J shed 3 bases, with 8 bases lying between them. RNA extraction was followed by reverse transcription into cDNA, which acted as the sequencing template. Some clones are missing from TCRdb's copy, which holds only in-frame ones; the method was immunoSEQ multiplex PCR. The repertoire holds approximately 100,000 clones, almost 60% seen once, with roughly 15% in the top ten. The treatment: oral pan-JAK inhibitor, 5-10 mg twice daily. The sequencing used CD8+ T cells sorted from blood, collected at approximately week 61, from a patient treated with tofacitinib. The source is a human donor with alopecia areata. This chain links TRBV13 with TRBJ2-5; no clear D gene. The CDR3 here is CASSFAGKETQYF. DNA for the CDR3: TGTGCCAGCAGCTTCGCAGGAAAAGAGACCCAGTACTTC.